Below are 25 T cell receptor beta chains sequenced from a single sample in a study of cytomegalovirus exposure and HLA in healthy donors. Both 60 Vbeta primers and 13 Jbeta primers went into the PCR. The method was immunoSEQ multiplex PCR; TCRdb's version includes in-frame clones alone and lacks a portion of them. The top ten clones hold about 2% of a sample with about 130,000 clones, 75% to 85% of them seen once. Material for sequencing was PBMCs. These receptors were collected from a man aged 18 to 29 in good health and CMV-seronegative.

The rearrangement joins TRBV27 to TRBJ2-2; D is undetermined. The CDR3 loop spans 16 amino acids. Germline V lookup: CDR1 MNHEY, CDR2 SMNVEV (reference sequence). V shed 3 bases and J shed 4 bases, with 15 bases lying between them. The CDR3 DNA reads TGTGCCAGCAGTTTCTTTGCTTCGACAACCACCGGGGAGCTGTTTTTT. It codes for CASSFFASTTTGELFF.

This chain links TRBV28 with TRBJ2-1; TRBD2 matches 8 bases. The CDR3 contains 14 residues. CDR1 and CDR2 from the germline V gene are MDHEN and SYDVKM. The trim removed 7 bases at V and 9 bases at J, leaving 11 bases unmatched. The CDR3 region is CASIAASGLREQFF. The CDR3 nucleotides are TGTGCCAGCATAGCGGCTAGCGGGCTTCGTGAGCAGTTCTTC.

The CDR3 loop is CASSLGQADTQYF. The CDR3 nucleotides are TGTGCCAGCAGCTTAGGACAGGCAGATACGCAGTATTTT. This chain uses TRBV7-9 with TRBJ2-3; tentatively, D is TRBD1 (6 bases). The germline V gene has CDR1 SEHNR and CDR2 FQNEAQ (reference sequence). Trimming left V 1 base short and J 4 bases short, with 6 bases between. The CDR3 is made up of 13 amino acids.

Of note for this clone: The sample carries other DNA sequences with the same CDR3. This rearrangement joins TRBV7-6 to TRBJ2-1, with 15 bases fitting TRBD2. The J segment lost 4 bases and the V segment lost 5 bases, leaving 6 bases of the junction unmatched. The germline V gene has CDR1 SGHVS and CDR2 FNYEAQ. CDR3 length: 17 amino acids. The chain's CDR3 is CASSPTGLAGGYNEQFF. Here the CDR3 DNA reads TGTGCCAGCAGCCCGACCGGACTAGCGGGAGGGTACAATGAGCAGTTCTTC.

J is TRBJ1-1 and V is TRBV27, with D perhaps TRBD1 (5 bases). Germline V gene sequence: CDR1 MNHEY, CDR2 SMNVEV (reference sequence). The CDR3 sequence is 14 residues long. V lost 5 bases and J lost 9, with 19 bases in between. This chain's CDR3 is CASSISGRQQKAFF. In DNA, the CDR3 is TGTGCCAGCAGTATCTCGGGCCGACAGCAAAAAGCTTTCTTT.

This clone came up once. The gene calls are TRBV29-1 and TRBJ2-3; TRBD2 is a possible D gene (6 bases). Germline CDR1 SQVTM, CDR2 ANQGSEA. Trimming took off 7 bases at V and 0 bases at J, with 17 bases between the two ends. The CDR3 is 15 residues long. The CDR3, as DNA: TGCAGCGGCACCACATTAGCGGAGAGCACAGATACGCAGTATTTT. Protein: CSGTTLAESTDTQYF.

The chain couples TRBV19 to TRBJ2-5; maybe TRBD1 (6 bases). Trimming removed 2 bases from V and 2 bases from J, with 9 bases in between. CDR1 and CDR2 from the germline V gene are LNHDA and SQIVND (reference sequence). CDR3 length: 14 residues. CDR3 residues: CASSIPQGQETQYF. The CDR3, as DNA: TGTGCCAGTAGTATACCCCAGGGGCAAGAGACCCAGTACTTC.

The chain couples TRBV11-3 to TRBJ2-5, with D unclear. The germline V gene has CDR1 SGHNT and CDR2 YENEEA. V lost 3 bases and J lost 2, with 7 bases in between. This CDR3 region has 13 residues. CDR3 bases: TGTGCCAGCAGCTTTTCTCAGCAAGAGACCCAGTACTTC. Amino acid sequence: CASSFSQQETQYF. Using reference TRBV11-3 and TRBJ2-5 for the parts outside the CDR3, the full variable domain is EAGVVQSPRYKIIEKKQPVAFWCNPISGHNTLYWYLQNLGQGPELLIRYENEEAVDDSQLPKDRFSAERLKGVDSTLKIQPAELGDSAVYLCASSFSQQETQYFGPGTRLLVL.

The gene calls are TRBV30 and TRBJ1-5; possible D gene TRBD1, 5 bases. The CDR3 extends over 17 amino acids. The germline gives CDR1 GTSNPN, CDR2 SVGIG (reference sequence). Trimming took off 2 bases at V and 0 bases at J, with 17 bases between the two ends. CDR3 amino acids: CAWSPDRDSYSNQPQHF. The CDR3 bases are TGTGCCTGGAGTCCTGACCGGGACTCCTATAGCAATCAGCCCCAGCATTTT.

The rearrangement links TRBV18 to TRBJ2-4, with a possible D match to TRBD1 (6 bases). The CDR3 runs to 15 residues. Between the trimmed V and J ends, which lost 3 bases and 9 bases, there was a span of 18 bases. Germline values: CDR1 KGHSH, CDR2 LQKENI. The chain's CDR3 is CASSPPTARGVIQYF. CDR3 nucleotides: TGTGCCAGCTCACCTCCCACGGCCAGGGGAGTCATTCAGTACTTC.

CDR3 sequence: CASSPIRQGYSGNTIYF. The CDR3 region has the DNA TGTGCCAGCAGTCCGATCCGACAGGGCTACTCTGGAAACACCATATATTTT. The chain has TRBV28 and TRBJ1-3; 7 nucleotides match TRBD1. CDR1 MDHEN and CDR2 SYDVKM come from the germline V gene. V dropped 5 bases and J dropped 0; count of bases not matched to a gene: 10. The CDR3 totals 17 residues.

V and J are TRBV14 and TRBJ2-5; 7 bases are a match to TRBD2. Per the germline V gene, CDR1 is SGHDN and CDR2 is FVKESK. CDR3 length: 15 residues. V lost 1 base and J lost 5; bases outside the gene matches: 7. The CDR3 sequence is CASSQAAGDWETQYF. CDR3 coding DNA: TGTGCCAGCAGCCAAGCCGCGGGAGACTGGGAGACCCAGTACTTC.

V and J are TRBV5-4 and TRBJ2-3, with 8 bases fitting TRBD2. V lost 2 bases and J lost 0; bases outside the gene matches: 8. This CDR3 has 17 amino acids. Germline V gene sequence: CDR1 SGHNT, CDR2 YYREEE (reference sequence). The CDR3 DNA reads as TGTGCCAGCAGCTTCGGGGCTAGCGGGTCTAGCACAGATACGCAGTATTTT. This codes for CASSFGASGSSTDTQYF.

V gene TRBV27 combines with J gene TRBJ1-2, with a tentative D call TRBD1 (6 bases). The V and J ends lost 6 bases and 8 bases respectively, with 13 bases between them. The germline gives CDR1 MNHEY, CDR2 SMNVEV (reference sequence). The CDR3 consists of 12 residues. CDR3 amino acids: CASSEQGQGYTF. CDR3 coding DNA: TGTGCCAGCAGCGAACAGGGTCAGGGCTACACCTTC.

As for this clone: The germline gene is not matched at one end of the junction; a read error may be the cause. V usage is TRBV7-9 and J usage is TRBJ2-5; 10 bases fit TRBD2. This CDR3 is built from 16 residues. Germline CDR1 SEHNR, CDR2 FQNEAQ (reference sequence). The CDR3 loop reads CSSSLTLAGAIETQYF. CDR3 sequence (DNA): TGTTCCAGCAGCTTAACTCTAGCGGGAGCGATAGAGACCCAGTACTTC.

DNA for the CDR3: TGTGCCAGTACCCCTACGCCGCTCATCGAGCAGTACTTC. Protein product: CASTPTPLIEQYF. J is TRBJ2-7 and V is TRBV28; D unresolved. This CDR3 has 13 amino acids. In germline, CDR1 is MDHEN, CDR2 SYDVKM. Trimming took off 9 bases at V and 6 bases at J, with 18 bases between the two ends.

This chain uses TRBV7-2 with TRBJ2-7; 9 nucleotides align to TRBD1. This CDR3 contains 14 residues. The ends lost 5 bases at V and 5 bases at J; junction bases unmatched: 7. The germline gives CDR1 SGHTA, CDR2 FQGNSA. This chain's CDR3 is CASSVTGGGHEQYF. In nucleotides, the CDR3 is TGTGCCAGCAGCGTAACAGGGGGCGGACACGAGCAGTACTTC.

The chain uses TRBV10-3 and TRBJ1-5, with D possibly TRBD1 on 5 matching bases. Germline V gives CDR1 ENHRY, CDR2 SYGVKD. The CDR3 has 18 amino acids. Trimming took 4 bases from V and 0 from J, leaving 19 bases between them. In DNA form, the CDR3 reads TGTGCCATCAGTGGAGGCCAGGGTGGGGGGTATAGCAATCAGCCCCAGCATTTT. Translating gives CAISGGQGGGYSNQPQHF.

This chain connects TRBV9 to TRBJ2-3; D remains unclear. CDR1 is SGDLS and CDR2 is YYNGEE in the germline V gene. The V end was cut by 9 bases, the J end by 6 bases, with 20 bases between. The CDR3 covers 14 residues. The CDR3 protein is CATPPRKAQDTQYF. In DNA form, the CDR3 reads TGTGCCACACCTCCAAGGAAGGCACAGGATACGCAGTATTTT. Together with reference TRBV9 and TRBJ2-3, the CDR3 gives the full variable domain: DSGVTQTPKHLITATGQRVTLRCSPRSGDLSVYWYQQSLDQGLQFLIQYYNGEERAKGNILERFSAQQFPDLHSELNLSSLELGDSALYFCATPPRKAQDTQYFGPGTRLTVL.

J is TRBJ2-1 and V is TRBV28, with D unclear. The CDR3 spans 16 residues. CDR1 and CDR2 (germline): MDHEN, SYDVKM. The ends were cut back, 4 bases at V and 5 bases at J, with 18 bases in the middle. CDR3 in DNA: TGTGCCAGCAGTTCACCCGGAGTAGTCCTTAACAATGAGCAGTTCTTC. The encoded protein is CASSSPGVVLNNEQFF.

This clone has only a few counts. The rearrangement joins TRBV5-6 to TRBJ2-1, with 7 bases matching TRBD2. Germline V gene lookup returns CDR1 SGHDT and CDR2 YYEEEE. With 1 base clipped from V and 6 bases from J, the junction kept 4 bases outside the gene matches. The CDR3 consists of 14 residues. CDR3 sequence reads: CASSLNGGGNEQFF. The CDR3 coding sequence is TGTGCCAGCAGCTTGAATGGGGGGGGCAATGAGCAGTTCTTC.

The chain recombines TRBV5-6 with TRBJ2-7, with TRBD2 as a possible D gene (5 bases). Germline loops: CDR1 SGHDT, CDR2 YYEEEE. Trimming removed 5 bases at V and 2 bases at J, with 14 bases between. The CDR3 totals 14 residues. The CDR3 DNA reads as TGTGCCAGCAGTCGGGCGAAGGGAGCCTACGAGCAGTACGTC. It yields the protein CASSRAKGAYEQYV.

The genes are TRBV15 and TRBJ1-6; weak D call: TRBD1 (6 bases). This CDR3 comprises 14 residues. With 8 bases removed from V and 10 bases from J, the gap between germline ends came to 18 bases. Germline V gives CDR1 LNHNV, CDR2 YYDKDF (reference sequence). Here the CDR3 reads CATPGAGPGSPLHF. CDR3 DNA sequence: TGTGCCACCCCAGGGGCAGGGCCCGGATCACCCCTCCACTTT.

The J gene is TRBJ1-2, the V gene TRBV11-2, with D tentatively TRBD1 (5 bases). Germline CDR1 reads SGHAT; CDR2 reads FQNNGV. This CDR3 is built from 15 residues. V dropped 4 bases and J dropped 0 bases, with 12 bases sitting between them. CDR3 DNA: TGTGCCAGCAGCTCAATTGGGGGGTCTAACTATGGCTACACCTTC. Translation: CASSSIGGSNYGYTF.

V usage is TRBV28 and J usage is TRBJ1-4; possibly TRBD1 for D (5 bases). V was shortened by 7 bases and J by 8 bases, with 11 bases between the two germline ends. Germline loops: CDR1 MDHEN, CDR2 SYDVKM. The length of the CDR3 is 12 residues. CDR3 loop: CASKQGLEKLFF. The CDR3 nucleotides are TGTGCCAGCAAGCAGGGTCTGGAAAAACTGTTTTTT.